These 2 T cell receptor beta chains share one sample of origin, sequenced in a study of OX40 agonist ivuxolimab in advanced cancers. Clones were sequenced by immunoSEQ multiplex PCR, and TCRdb holds only the in-frame ones, with some missing. This sample has 100,000 to 150,000 clones, with just under 95% found just once. Sample: CD4+ or CD8+ T cells sorted from blood, taken in a trial of the OX40 agonist ivuxolimab. The source of these receptors is an adult with an advanced solid tumor such as melanoma, head and neck, liver or kidney cancer.

This chain joins TRBV7-8 and TRBJ1-2; D gene unclear. The V end lost 5 bases, the J end lost 3 bases, and 7 bases lay between the germline ends. Looked up from germline, CDR1 is SGHVS and CDR2 is FQNEAQ. There are 12 residues in the CDR3. The CDR3 sequence is CASSTAYYGYTF. CDR3 in DNA: TGTGCCAGCAGCACAGCATACTATGGCTACACCTTC.

J is TRBJ2-3 and V is TRBV18; D is unclear. The germline CDR1 and CDR2 sequences are KGHSH and LQKENI. V was pared by 3 bases and J by 2 bases, with 0 bases between. This CDR3 contains 11 residues. Here the CDR3 DNA reads TGTGCCAGCTCACCCACAGATACGCAGTATTTT. Translated, it gives CASSPTDTQYF.